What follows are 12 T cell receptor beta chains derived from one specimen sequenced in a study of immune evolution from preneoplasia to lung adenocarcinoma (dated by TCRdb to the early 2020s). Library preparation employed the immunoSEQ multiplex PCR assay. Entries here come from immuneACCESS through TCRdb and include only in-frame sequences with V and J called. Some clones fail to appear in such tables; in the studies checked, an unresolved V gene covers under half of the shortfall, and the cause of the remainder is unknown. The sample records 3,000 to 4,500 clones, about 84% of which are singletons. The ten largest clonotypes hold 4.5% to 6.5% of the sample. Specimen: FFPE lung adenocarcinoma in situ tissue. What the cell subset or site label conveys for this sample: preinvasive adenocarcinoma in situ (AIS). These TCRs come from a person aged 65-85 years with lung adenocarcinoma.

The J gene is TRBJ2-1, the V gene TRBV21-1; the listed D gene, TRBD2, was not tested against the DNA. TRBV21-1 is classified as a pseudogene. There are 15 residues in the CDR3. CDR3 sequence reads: CASSKLGGRAAEQFF. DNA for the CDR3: TGTGCCAGCAGCAAACTAGGCGGGAGGGCCGCTGAGCAGTTCTTC.

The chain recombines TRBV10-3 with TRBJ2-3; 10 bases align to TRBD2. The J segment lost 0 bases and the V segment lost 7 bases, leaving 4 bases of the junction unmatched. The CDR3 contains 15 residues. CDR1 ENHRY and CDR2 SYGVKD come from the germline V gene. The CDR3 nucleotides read TGTGCCATCAACCATAGCGGGGGGAGCACAGATACGCAGTATTTT. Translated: CAINHSGGSTDTQYF.

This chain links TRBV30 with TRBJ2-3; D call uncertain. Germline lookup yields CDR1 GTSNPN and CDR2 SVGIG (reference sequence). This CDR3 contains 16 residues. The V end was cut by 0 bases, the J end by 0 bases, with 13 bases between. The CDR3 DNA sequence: TGTGCCTGGAGTGTAATCGGGCTCACTAGCACAGATACGCAGTATTTT. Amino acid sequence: CAWSVIGLTSTDTQYF.

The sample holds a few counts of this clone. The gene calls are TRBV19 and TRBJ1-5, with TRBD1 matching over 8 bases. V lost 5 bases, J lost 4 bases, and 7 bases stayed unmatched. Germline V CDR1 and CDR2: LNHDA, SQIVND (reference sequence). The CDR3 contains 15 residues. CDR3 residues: CASSPEQGVNQPQHF. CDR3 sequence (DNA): TGTGCCAGTAGTCCGGAACAGGGGGTGAATCAGCCCCAGCATTTT.

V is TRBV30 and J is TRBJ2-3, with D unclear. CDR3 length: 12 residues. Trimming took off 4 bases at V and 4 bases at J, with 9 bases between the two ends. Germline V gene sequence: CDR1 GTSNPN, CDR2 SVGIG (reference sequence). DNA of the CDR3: TGTGCCTGGAACAGACAAGCAGATACGCAGTATTTT. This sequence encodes CAWNRQADTQYF.

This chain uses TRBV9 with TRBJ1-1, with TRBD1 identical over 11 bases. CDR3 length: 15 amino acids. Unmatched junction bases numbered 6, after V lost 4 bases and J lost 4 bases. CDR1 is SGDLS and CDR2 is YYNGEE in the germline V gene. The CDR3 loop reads CASSFWTGGTTEAFF. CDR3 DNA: TGTGCCAGCAGCTTCTGGACAGGGGGCACCACTGAAGCTTTCTTT.

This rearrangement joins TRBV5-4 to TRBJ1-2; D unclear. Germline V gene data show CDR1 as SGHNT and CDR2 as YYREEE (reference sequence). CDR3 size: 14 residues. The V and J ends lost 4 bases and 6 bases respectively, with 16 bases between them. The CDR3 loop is CASSLGQQDNGYTF. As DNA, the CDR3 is TGTGCCAGCAGCCTCGGGCAGCAGGATAATGGCTACACCTTC.

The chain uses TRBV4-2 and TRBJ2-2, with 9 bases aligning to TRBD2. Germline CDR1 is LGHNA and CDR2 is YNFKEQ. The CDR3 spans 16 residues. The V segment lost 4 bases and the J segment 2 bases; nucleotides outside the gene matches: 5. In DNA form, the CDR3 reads TGTGCCAGCAGCCCCCTGACTAGCGGAAACACCGGGGAGCTGTTTTTT. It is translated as CASSPLTSGNTGELFF.

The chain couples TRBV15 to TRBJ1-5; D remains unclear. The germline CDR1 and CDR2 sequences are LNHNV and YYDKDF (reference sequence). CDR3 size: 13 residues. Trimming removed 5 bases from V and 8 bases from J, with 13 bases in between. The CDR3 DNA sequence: TGTGCCACCAGCCCGACTGGAAGGGAGCCCCAGCATTTT. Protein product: CATSPTGREPQHF.

The CDR3 region is CASSLWTSGRVSGELFF. The DNA of the CDR3 is TGTGCCAGCAGCCTGTGGACTAGCGGGAGAGTCTCCGGGGAGCTGTTTTTT. V is TRBV2 and J is TRBJ2-2, with TRBD2 matching over 13 bases. V lost 6 bases, J lost 6 bases, and 10 bases stayed unmatched. This CDR3 comprises 17 residues. CDR1 and CDR2 (germline): SNHLY, FYNNEI. Using reference TRBV2 and TRBJ2-2 for the parts outside the CDR3, the full variable domain is EPEVTQTPSHQVTQMGQEVILRCVPISNHLYFYWYRQILGQKVEFLVSFYNNEISEKSEIFDDQFSVERPDGSNFTLKIRSTKLEDSAMYFCASSLWTSGRVSGELFFGEGSRLTVL.

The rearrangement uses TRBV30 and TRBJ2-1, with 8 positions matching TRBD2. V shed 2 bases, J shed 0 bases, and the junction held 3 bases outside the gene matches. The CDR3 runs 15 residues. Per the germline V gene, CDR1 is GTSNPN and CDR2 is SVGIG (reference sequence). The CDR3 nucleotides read TGTGCCTGGAGTATCCTAGCGGGCTCCTACAATGAGCAGTTCTTC. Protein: CAWSILAGSYNEQFF. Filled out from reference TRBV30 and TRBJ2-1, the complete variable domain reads SQTIHQWPATLVQPVGSPLSLECTVEGTSNPNLYWYRQAAGRGLQLLFYSVGIGQISSEVPQNLSASRPQDRQFILSSKKLLLSDSGFYLCAWSILAGSYNEQFFGPGTRLTVL.

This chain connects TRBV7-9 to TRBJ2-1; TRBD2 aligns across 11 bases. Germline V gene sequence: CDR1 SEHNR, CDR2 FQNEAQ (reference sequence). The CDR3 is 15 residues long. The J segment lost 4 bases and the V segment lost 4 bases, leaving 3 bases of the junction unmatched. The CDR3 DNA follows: TGTGCCAGCAGCTCGGGACTAGCGGAATACAATGAGCAGTTCTTC. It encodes CASSSGLAEYNEQFF.